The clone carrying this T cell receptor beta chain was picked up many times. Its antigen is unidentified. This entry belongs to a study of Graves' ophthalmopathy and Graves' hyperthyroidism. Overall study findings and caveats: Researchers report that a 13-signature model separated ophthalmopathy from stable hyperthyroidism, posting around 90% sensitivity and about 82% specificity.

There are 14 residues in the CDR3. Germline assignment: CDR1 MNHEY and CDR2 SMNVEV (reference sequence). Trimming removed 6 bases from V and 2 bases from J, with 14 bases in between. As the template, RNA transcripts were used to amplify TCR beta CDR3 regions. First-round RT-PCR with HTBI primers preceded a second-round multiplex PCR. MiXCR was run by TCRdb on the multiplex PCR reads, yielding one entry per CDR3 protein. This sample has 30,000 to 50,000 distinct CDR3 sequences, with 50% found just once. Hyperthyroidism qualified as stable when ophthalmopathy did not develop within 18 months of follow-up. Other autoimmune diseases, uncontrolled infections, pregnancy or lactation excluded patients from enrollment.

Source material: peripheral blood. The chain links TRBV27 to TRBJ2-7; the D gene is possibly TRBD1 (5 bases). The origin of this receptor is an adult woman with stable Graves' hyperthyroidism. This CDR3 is CASSRALGAYEQYF. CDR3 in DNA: TGTGCCAGCAGCAGGGCGTTAGGGGCCTACGAGCAGTACTTC.